This T cell receptor beta chain was obtained from a study of shared clonotypes between healthy human individuals. About the study: Per donor, three plates held CD4 naive cells, three held CD4 memory, two held CD8 naive and one held CD8 memory.

CD8 cells classed as naive were CD45RO-negative and positively selected for CCR7, excluding terminally differentiated effector memory CD45RA+ cells. Profiled with immunoSEQ multiplex PCR; TCRdb holds only in-frame clones, not every one. The sample consists of about 820,000 clones, about 91% of them appearing once. The germline V gene has CDR1 LNHNV and CDR2 YYDKDF (reference sequence). V lost 1 base to trimming and J lost 8 bases; unmatched junction nucleotides: 8. The CDR3 loop spans 16 amino acids. Sequencing was carried out using naive CD8+ T cells sorted from blood. This clonotype originated in a man younger than 40 in good health. The V gene is TRBV15, the J gene TRBJ1-5; 10 positions agree with TRBD1. This chain's CDR3 is CATSRVRDRGTEPQHF. CDR3 DNA sequence: TGTGCCACCAGCAGAGTACGGGACAGGGGAACGGAGCCCCAGCATTTT.